The rows below give T cell receptor beta chains drawn from one sample of a study of blood T cell repertoires in COVID-19. Only in-frame clones appear in the TCRdb table, and some are missing; sequencing was by immunoSEQ multiplex PCR. The sample consists of about 160,000 clones, approximately 90% of them appearing once. Sample: peripheral blood. These receptors were collected from a woman aged 55-70 years who had recovered from COVID-19. The CDR3 runs from the conserved cysteine through the conserved F or W. D genes are given only for firm matches. Clone size is shown for a subset of rows, as once, few, many or a class of expanded clone.

CASTLGAPVQWWGYTF | TGTGCCAGCACCCTAGGGGCCCCCGTCCAGTGGTGGGGCTACACCTTC | TRBV11-3 | - | - | TRBJ1-2
CAAQRGAYNEQFF | TGTGCCGCCCAGCGGGGGGCCTACAATGAGCAGTTCTTC | TRBV30 | TRBD2 | once | TRBJ2-1
CAWSSGGVVETQYF | TGTGCCTGGTCTAGCGGGGGAGTGGTAGAGACCCAGTACTTC | TRBV30 | TRBD2 | - | TRBJ2-5
CASSPGQSANTGELFF | TGCGCCAGCAGCCCGGGACAGTCCGCGAACACCGGGGAGCTGTTTTTT | TRBV5-1 | TRBD1 | - | TRBJ2-2
CASSLETGAGYGYTF | TGCGCCAGCAGCTTGGAAACAGGGGCCGGCTATGGCTACACCTTC | TRBV5-1 | TRBD1 | - | TRBJ1-2
CASSLSGEGYTF | TGCGCCAGCAGCTTGTCGGGGGAGGGCTACACCTTC | TRBV5-1 | - | few | TRBJ1-2
CASSARLAGAETQYF | TGTGCCAGCAGCGCCAGACTAGCGGGGGCTGAGACCCAGTACTTC | TRBV11-2 | TRBD2 | - | TRBJ2-5
CACRADSNQPQHF | TGTGCCTGTCGTGCAGATAGCAATCAGCCCCAGCATTTT | TRBV6-5 | - | - | TRBJ1-5
CASSYTKQGVEGYTF | TGTGCCAGCAGTTACACAAAACAGGGAGTGGAGGGCTACACCTTC | TRBV6-5 | - | - | TRBJ1-2
CASSNRFTFEKLFF | TGTGCCAGCAGCAATCGGTTCACCTTTGAAAAACTGTTTTTT | TRBV7-9 | - | - | TRBJ1-4
CAIMLPGSGYTF | TGTGCCATCATGCTCCCCGGGAGTGGCTACACCTTC | TRBV10-3 | - | - | TRBJ1-2
CASNGRGQETQYF | TGTGCCAGCAACGGCAGGGGGCAAGAGACCCAGTACTTC | TRBV27 | TRBD1 | - | TRBJ2-5
CASSTGLAGAGDTQYF | TGCGCCAGCAGCACGGGACTCGCGGGGGCGGGGGATACGCAGTATTTT | TRBV5-1 | - | - | TRBJ2-3
CASSVTGDSPLHF | TGTGCCAGCAGCGTCACAGGGGATTCACCCCTCCACTTT | TRBV11-3 | TRBD1 | - | TRBJ1-6
CASSSSGGSLTGELFF | TGCGCCAGCAGCTCAAGCGGGGGGTCCCTCACCGGGGAGCTGTTTTTT | TRBV5-1 | TRBD2 | - | TRBJ2-2
CASISSGSASTDTQYF | TGTGCCAGCATTAGTTCAGGCTCCGCTAGCACAGATACGCAGTATTTT | TRBV6-6 | - | once | TRBJ2-3
CASMGRVLHTGELFF | TGTGCCAGTATGGGCAGGGTGCTGCACACCGGGGAGCTGTTTTTT | TRBV19 | - | - | TRBJ2-2
CASSIFPGGTEAFF | TGTGCCAGTAGTATTTTTCCGGGAGGCACTGAAGCTTTCTTT | TRBV19 | - | - | TRBJ1-1
CASSVFRGAEKLFF | TGTGCCAGCAGTGTATTTCGGGGGGCCGAAAAACTGTTTTTT | TRBV2 | - | - | TRBJ1-4
CASSQVQGNYGYTF | TGCGCCAGCAGCCAAGTTCAGGGTAACTATGGCTACACCTTC | TRBV4-3 | - | - | TRBJ1-2
CASSMTSGGSQYF | TGTGCCAGCAGCATGACTAGCGGGGGCTCCCAGTATTTT | TRBV11-2 | TRBD2 | - | TRBJ2-3
CASSQTGGQMNSNQPQHF | TGTGCCAGCAGCCAGACAGGAGGCCAAATGAATAGCAATCAGCCCCAGCATTTT | TRBV5-6 | - | many | TRBJ1-5
CASRRATRDTEAFF | TGCGCCAGCAGGCGAGCCACTAGGGACACTGAAGCTTTCTTT | TRBV5-1 | - | - | TRBJ1-1
CASSLALAAASETQYF | TGTGCCAGCAGCTTGGCTCTAGCGGCGGCCTCGGAGACCCAGTACTTC | TRBV7-2 | TRBD2 | - | TRBJ2-5
CASSLFTSGGTGKLFF | TGCGCCAGCAGCCTTTTTACTAGCGGGGGCACCGGGAAGCTGTTTTTT | TRBV4-1 | TRBD2 | - | TRBJ2-2
CASSYVTGLSSVSSYEQYF | TGTGCCAGCAGTTATGTGACAGGACTCTCTTCCGTGAGCTCCTACGAGCAGTACTTC | TRBV11-2 | - | - | TRBJ2-7
CASSTYNSPLHF | TGTGCCAGCTCGACATATAATTCACCCCTCCACTTT | TRBV7-8 | - | once | TRBJ1-6
CASSLRTSGVTRAYEQYF | TGTGCCAGCAGCTTAAGGACTAGCGGGGTGACTAGGGCCTACGAGCAGTACTTC | TRBV5-5 | TRBD2 | few | TRBJ2-7
CASSDSIQGAGGYTF | TGTGCCAGCAGTGACTCGATACAGGGGGCTGGGGGCTACACCTTC | TRBV6-4 | TRBD1 | - | TRBJ1-2
CAISEQGDGPSSYTF | TGTGCCATCAGTGAACAGGGGGACGGACCCTCGAGCTACACCTTC | TRBV10-3 | TRBD1 | - | TRBJ1-2
CASSPSFADSPLHF | TGTGCCAGCTCACCGTCCTTCGCGGATTCACCCCTCCACTTT | TRBV18 | - | few | TRBJ1-6
CASSKDRAGYEQYF | TGTGCCAGTAGTAAGGACAGGGCGGGATACGAGCAGTACTTC | TRBV19 | TRBD1 | - | TRBJ2-7
CASSGRTGLSGNTIYF | TGTGCCAGCAGCGGGCGGACAGGACTCTCTGGAAACACCATATATTTT | TRBV11-2 | TRBD1 | - | TRBJ1-3
CASSKVNRTGVGRRGTDTQYF | TGTGCCAGCAGCAAAGTCAACAGAACAGGGGTTGGACGCAGAGGCACAGATACGCAGTATTTT | TRBV21-1 | - | - | TRBJ2-3
CASSLTGQNYGYTF | TGTGCCAGCAGCTTAACGGGACAAAACTATGGCTACACCTTC | TRBV7-8 | - | few | TRBJ1-2
CASSLSLVSANEKLFF | TGTGCCAGCAGTTTATCCTTGGTATCAGCGAATGAAAAACTGTTTTTT | TRBV28 | - | - | TRBJ1-4
CASKGQGVETQYF | TGTGCCAGCAAAGGACAGGGAGTGGAGACCCAGTACTTC | TRBV3-1/TRBV3-2 | TRBD1 | - | TRBJ2-5
CASRTGISYGYTF | TGTGCCAGTAGGACAGGAATATCCTATGGCTACACCTTC | TRBV19 | - | once | TRBJ1-2
CASSRDSMNTEAFF | TGTGCCAGCAGTCGGGACAGCATGAACACTGAAGCTTTCTTT | TRBV28 | TRBD1 | - | TRBJ1-1
CSVTASYEQYF | TGCAGCGTGACAGCCTCCTACGAGCAGTACTTC | TRBV29-1 | - | - | TRBJ2-7
CSVQGLAKNIQYF | TGCAGCGTCCAGGGGTTGGCCAAAAACATTCAGTACTTC | TRBV29-1 | - | - | TRBJ2-4
CASSHRLAGGTDTQYF | TGTGCCAGCAGTCACCGCTTGGCGGGGGGCACAGATACGCAGTATTTT | TRBV28 | TRBD2 | - | TRBJ2-3
CASSQRQGRSGNTIYF | TGTGCCAGCTCCCAACGACAGGGACGATCTGGAAACACCATATATTTT | TRBV18 | TRBD1 | - | TRBJ1-3
CASSGSRYSNQPQHF | TGTGCCAGCAGCGGGTCCAGGTATAGCAATCAGCCCCAGCATTTT | TRBV7-9 | - | once | TRBJ1-5
CATSLQRGLGYEQYF | TGTGCCACCAGCCTTCAGCGGGGGTTGGGGTACGAGCAGTACTTC | TRBV15 | TRBD2 | - | TRBJ2-7
CASSEGGFSWETQYF | TGCGCCAGCAGCGAGGGGGGGTTTTCCTGGGAGACCCAGTACTTC | TRBV5-1 | - | - | TRBJ2-5
CASSPTNDGSPERLFF | TGCGCCAGCAGCCCAACGAACGACGGGAGCCCTGAAAGACTGTTTTTT | TRBV5-1 | - | - | TRBJ1-4
CASSPGQGRDEQYF | TGTGCCAGCAGCCCGGGACAGGGGAGGGACGAGCAGTACTTC | TRBV7-9 | TRBD1 | few | TRBJ2-7
CASSPWTGTPLHF | TGTGCCAGCAGCCCCTGGACAGGTACACCCCTCCACTTT | TRBV3-1/TRBV3-2 | TRBD1 | - | TRBJ1-6
CASSLGRGNTEAFF | TGTGCCAGCAGCTTGGGGCGCGGGAACACTGAAGCTTTCTTT | TRBV5-4 | - | - | TRBJ1-1
CAWREGAYDMYTF | TGTGCCTGGAGAGAAGGGGCATATGATATGTACACCTTC | TRBV30 | - | - | TRBJ1-2
CASSSGASNQPQHF | TGTGCCAGCAGCAGCGGGGCTAGCAATCAGCCCCAGCATTTT | TRBV21-1 | - | - | TRBJ1-5
CASSSYTFTQGYGYTF | TGTGCCAGCAGCTCTTACACCTTCACACAGGGATATGGCTACACCTTC | TRBV5-5 | - | - | TRBJ1-2
CASSKGHPGETQYF | TGTGCCAGCAGTAAGGGACATCCGGGAGAGACCCAGTACTTC | TRBV6-5 | - | - | TRBJ2-5
CASSFGGGNNEQFF | TGCGCCAGCAGCTTCGGCGGGGGAAACAATGAGCAGTTCTTC | TRBV5-1 | TRBD2 | few | TRBJ2-1
CASSLLLAGGPDTQYF | TGTGCCAGCAGTTTATTACTGGCGGGGGGGCCAGATACGCAGTATTTT | TRBV28 | TRBD2 | - | TRBJ2-3
CASRLSPGGGYNEQFF | TGTGCCAGCAGGTTATCCCCCGGGGGGGGCTACAATGAGCAGTTCTTC | TRBV7-3 | TRBD2 | few | TRBJ2-1
CASSRGGNAEKLFF | TGTGCCAGCAGCCGCGGCGGGAACGCCGAAAAACTGTTTTTT | TRBV7-9 | - | - | TRBJ1-4